The 7 T cell receptor beta chains below all came from one sample that was sequenced in a study of blood T cell repertoires in COVID-19. Measured with immunoSEQ multiplex PCR; TCRdb has only the in-frame clones, and not every one. The repertoire has about 110,000 clones, more than 80% of them found once; the top ten carry more than 13%. Sequenced material: peripheral blood. The receptor set was obtained from a woman between 55 and 75 years old with acute or convalescent COVID-19.

This clone was recorded a few times. The V call is TRBV19, the J call TRBJ1-5; D is possibly TRBD1 (6 bases). Germline V gene sequence: CDR1 LNHDA, CDR2 SQIVND (reference sequence). The V end was cut by 1 base, the J end by 5 bases, with 12 bases between. This CDR3 region has 15 residues. This chain's CDR3 is CASSIVRGKDQPQHF. The CDR3 DNA is TGTGCCAGTAGTATAGTAAGGGGGAAGGATCAGCCCCAGCATTTT.

The chain is built from TRBV6-1 and TRBJ1-3, with 7 nucleotides matching TRBD1. This CDR3 has 14 amino acids. CDR1 MNHNS and CDR2 SASEGT come from the germline V gene. V lost 3 bases, J lost 3 bases, and 2 bases stayed unmatched. CDR3 nucleotide sequence: TGTGCCAGCAGTGACACAGGGGTTGGAAACACCATATATTTT. Its protein product is CASSDTGVGNTIYF.

V usage is TRBV19 and J usage is TRBJ2-1; the D is unclear. The CDR3 spans 12 residues. Deletions cut 6 bases from V and 12 bases from J, with 15 bases between. The germline gives CDR1 LNHDA, CDR2 SQIVND (reference sequence). For the CDR3, the DNA is TGTGCCAGTAGCCCGACTCAGCTAGGGCAGTTCTTC. It codes for CASSPTQLGQFF.

CDR3 sequence (DNA): TGTGCCACAGGGACAGACAATCAGCCCCAGCATTTT. It encodes CATGTDNQPQHF. The rearrangement uses TRBV15 and TRBJ1-5; TRBD1 agrees at 7 bases. The CDR3 totals 12 residues. V lost 9 bases to trimming and J lost 3 bases; unmatched junction nucleotides: 2. From germline, CDR1 is LNHNV and CDR2 YYDKDF (reference sequence).

This clone was seen more than once but under ten times. This chain joins TRBV2 and TRBJ1-2, with 12 nucleotides matching TRBD1. Germline CDR1 and CDR2: SNHLY and FYNNEI. V was pared by 8 bases and J by 4 bases, with 8 bases of the junction left unmatched. The CDR3 contains 15 residues. The CDR3 DNA is TGTGCCAGCGGTTGGGACAGGGGGCGAGTCTATGGCTACACCTTC. Protein sequence: CASGWDRGRVYGYTF. Full variable domain (rest looked up from reference TRBV2 and TRBJ1-2): EPEVTQTPSHQVTQMGQEVILRCVPISNHLYFYWYRQILGQKVEFLVSFYNNEISEKSEIFDDQFSVERPDGSNFTLKIRSTKLEDSAMYFCASGWDRGRVYGYTFGSGTRLTVV.

The chain joins TRBV7-9 to TRBJ2-7, with D maybe TRBD1 (5 bases). The CDR3 runs to 16 residues. V lost 7 bases, J lost 2 bases, and 21 bases lay in between. CDR1 SEHNR and CDR2 FQNEAQ come from the germline V gene (reference sequence). The CDR3 DNA reads as TGTGCCAGCAACACACGTTCCCAGGGCCCTACCTACGAGCAGTACTTC. It encodes CASNTRSQGPTYEQYF.

The V and J genes are TRBV3-1 (or the pseudogene TRBV3-2) and TRBJ2-7; TRBD2 might be the D (5 bases). The CDR3 has 15 amino acids. CDR1 is LGHDT and CDR2 is YNNKEL in the germline V gene (reference sequence). The V and J ends lost 1 base and 0 bases respectively, with 10 bases between them. Written as DNA, the CDR3 is TGTGCCAGCAGCCAAGCCGCCGGGGACTCCTACGAGCAGTACTTC. It codes for CASSQAAGDSYEQYF.